This T cell receptor beta chain was retrieved from a study of monozygotic twins with inflammatory bowel disease. CDR3 length equals 15 residues. A note on this clonotype: Its specificity is not known.

General study findings and limits: There was no support for any single strong signal or clonotype associated with IBD.

TCR libraries each used around 3.5 ug of total RNA. The template switching step added UMIs that contained a 6-nucleotide sample barcode. TCRdb re-called the 5' RACE reads and catalogs CDR3 proteins one per entry, DNA excluded. The sample has more than 300,000 distinct CDR3 sequences. The gene calls are TRBV12-3 or TRBV12-4 and TRBJ1-3; TCRdb's D call, TRBD1, is unchecked because there is no DNA. The sample taken for sequencing was blood. The clonotype originates from a human donor with ulcerative colitis or Crohn's disease, or a healthy co-twin of an affected twin (not recorded which). CDR3 in amino acids: CASIGSWTVRNTIYF.